Below are 31 T cell receptor beta chains sequenced from a single sample in a study of cytomegalovirus exposure and HLA in healthy donors. The PCR used 60 Vbeta and 13 Jbeta primers. The repertoire was sequenced with immunoSEQ multiplex PCR; TCRdb's copy has only in-frame clones and lacks some. This repertoire includes about 53,000 clones. Sequenced material: PBMCs. The receptors originated from a man between 18 and 35 years old in good health and CMV-seropositive.

The chain couples TRBV5-5 to TRBJ2-1; D is possibly TRBD1 (5 bases). CDR1 SGHKS and CDR2 YYEKEE come from the germline V gene (reference sequence). V lost 4 bases, J lost 10 bases, and 15 bases lay in between. The CDR3 contains 13 residues. In DNA, the CDR3 is TGTGCCAGCAGCCCGCGCGAGTCAGGGGAGCAGTTCTTC. Protein sequence: CASSPRESGEQFF.

This chain uses TRBV5-5 with TRBJ2-5, with D tentatively TRBD2 (5 bases). Germline V gives CDR1 SGHKS, CDR2 YYEKEE (reference sequence). Trimming stripped 4 bases from V and 3 bases from J, with 7 bases between. CDR3 length: 12 amino acids. The CDR3 coding sequence is TGTGCCAGCAGCCAAGCGGAAGAGACCCAGTACTTC. This translates into CASSQAEETQYF.

The chain combines TRBV23-1 with TRBJ1-4; TRBD1 agrees at 8 bases. TRBV23-1 is noted as an ORF with a role that remains uncertain. Trimming cost V 3 bases and J 0 bases; bases outside gene matches: 6. This CDR3 has 17 amino acids. Here the CDR3 reads CASSQRDRLSTNEKLFF. For the CDR3, the DNA is TGCGCCAGCAGTCAGAGGGACAGGTTATCAACTAATGAAAAACTGTTTTTT.

The J gene is TRBJ2-7, the V gene TRBV19; 7 nucleotides agree with TRBD2. The V and J ends lost 7 bases and 1 base, in that order; junction bases with no gene match: 4. This CDR3 is 13 amino acids long. Germline CDR1 is LNHDA and CDR2 is SQIVND (reference sequence). CDR3 nucleotides: TGTGCCAGTATGGGAGGGACGTCCTACGAGCAGTACTTC. It translates to CASMGGTSYEQYF.

V is TRBV11-2 and J is TRBJ1-1; D is ambiguous. Per the germline V gene, CDR1 is SGHAT and CDR2 is FQNNGV. The CDR3 covers 10 residues. Trimming pared 4 bases from V and 7 bases from J, leaving 4 bases between. The CDR3 nucleotides read TGTGCCAGCAGCTCTAGTGAAGCTTTCTTT. Translated: CASSSSEAFF.

V usage is TRBV6-6 and J usage is TRBJ2-3, with 7 nucleotides matching TRBD1. The CDR3 totals 13 residues. The trim removed 5 bases at V and 3 bases at J, leaving 2 bases unmatched. Germline CDR1 MNHNY, CDR2 SVGAGI (reference sequence). CDR3 sequence: CASSDRETDTQYF. For the CDR3, the DNA is TGTGCCAGCAGTGACAGGGAAACAGATACGCAGTATTTT.

This chain connects TRBV9 to TRBJ2-2; D remains ambiguous. Germline lookup yields CDR1 SGDLS and CDR2 YYNGEE. This CDR3 is built from 17 residues. Trimming left V 0 bases short and J 0 bases short, with 12 bases between. CDR3 protein: CASSVGSVRANTGELFF. The CDR3, as DNA: TGTGCCAGCAGCGTAGGATCTGTACGAGCGAACACCGGGGAGCTGTTTTTT.

The V gene is TRBV10-3, the J gene TRBJ2-1, with D perhaps TRBD1 (6 bases). This CDR3 is built from 13 residues. V lost 4 bases and J lost 8, with 12 bases in between. Germline CDR1 reads ENHRY; CDR2 reads SYGVKD. CDR3 DNA: TGTGCCATCAGTGGCACAGGGTTCGATGAGCAGTTCTTC. Translating it yields CAISGTGFDEQFF.

V gene TRBV18 combines with J gene TRBJ1-6, with D hard to call. This CDR3 spans 13 amino acids. Germline loops: CDR1 KGHSH, CDR2 LQKENI. The V gene lost 5 bases and the J gene lost 10 bases, with 12 bases spanning the gap. CDR3: CASSAEYGSPLHF. CDR3 DNA sequence: TGTGCCAGCTCAGCGGAATATGGATCACCCCTCCACTTT.

The chain links TRBV5-1 to TRBJ1-4; 8 bases are a match to TRBD1. The V and J ends lost 4 bases and 2 bases, in that order; junction bases with no gene match: 4. The CDR3 consists of 15 residues. CDR1 and CDR2 (germline): SGHRS, YFSETQ. The CDR3 spells CASSQGARTNEKLFF. CDR3 DNA sequence: TGCGCCAGCAGCCAGGGGGCACGGACTAATGAAAAACTGTTTTTT.

V gene TRBV5-1 combines with J gene TRBJ2-7; 9 nucleotides align to TRBD2. CDR1 is SGHRS, CDR2 YFSETQ, per germline. V lost 3 bases to trimming and J lost 5 bases; unmatched junction nucleotides: 6. There are 14 residues in the CDR3. For the CDR3, the DNA is TGCGCCAGCAGCTGGACTAGCGCCCTCCACGAGCAGTACTTC. Residues: CASSWTSALHEQYF. Variable domain in full (rest from reference TRBV5-1 and TRBJ2-7): KAGVTQTPRYLIKTRGQQVTLSCSPISGHRSVSWYQQTPGQGLQFLFEYFSETQRNKGNFPGRFSGRQFSNSRSEMNVSTLELGDSALYLCASSWTSALHEQYFGPGTRLTVT.

The V gene is TRBV11-3, the J gene TRBJ2-3, with 9 bases aligning to TRBD1. The length of the CDR3 is 17 residues. Trimming at V came to 0 bases and at J to 2 bases, leaving 6 bases not matched to a gene. Germline assignment: CDR1 SGHNT and CDR2 YENEEA. CDR3 coding DNA: TGTGCCAGCAGCTTAGAAGGGACAGGGTTGATCACAGATACGCAGTATTTT. It yields the protein CASSLEGTGLITDTQYF.

The chain recombines TRBV7-9 with TRBJ1-3; no definite D call. The germline V gene has CDR1 SEHNR and CDR2 FQNEAQ (reference sequence). The CDR3 is made up of 15 amino acids. The ends were cut back, 4 bases at V and 8 bases at J, with 18 bases in the middle. CDR3 nucleotide sequence: TGTGCCAGCAGCTCGCCAGGCACCGGATGGGACACCATATATTTT. The encoded protein is CASSSPGTGWDTIYF.

The chain recombines TRBV19 with TRBJ1-1; tentatively, D is TRBD1 (6 bases). The CDR3 sequence is 13 residues long. Germline loops: CDR1 LNHDA, CDR2 SQIVND (reference sequence). Between the trimmed V and J ends, which lost 4 bases and 10 bases, there was a span of 16 bases. DNA of the CDR3: TGTGCCAGTAGTAACACAGGGCGCTGGGGAGCTTTCTTT. Amino acids: CASSNTGRWGAFF.

This rearrangement joins TRBV11-2 to TRBJ2-1, with 7 bases that match TRBD2. CDR1 and CDR2 (germline): SGHAT, FQNNGV. V dropped 2 bases and J dropped 9; count of bases not matched to a gene: 10. This CDR3 comprises 15 residues. The CDR3 coding sequence is TGTGCCAGCAGCTTAAGGCGGGAGAGTTCTATTGAGCAGTTCTTC. Translating gives CASSLRRESSIEQFF. Full variable domain (outside the CDR3, taken from reference TRBV11-2 and TRBJ2-1): EAGVAQSPRYKIIEKRQSVAFWCNPISGHATLYWYQQILGQGPKLLIQFQNNGVVDDSQLPKDRFSAERLKGVDSTLKIQPAKLEDSAVYLCASSLRRESSIEQFFGPGTRLTVL.

The chain couples TRBV4-2 to TRBJ2-7, with D possibly being TRBD2 (6 bases). The CDR3 consists of 15 residues. The germline gives CDR1 LGHNA, CDR2 YNFKEQ. Trimming shortened V by 1 base and J by 9 bases, and 19 bases separated the two germline ends. The CDR3 DNA follows: TGTGCCAGCAGCCAAGTCGGGACTGAGATACGAGCGCAGTACTTC. It is translated as CASSQVGTEIRAQYF.

This chain uses TRBV18 with TRBJ2-7, with TRBD1 as a possible D gene (5 bases). Germline V CDR1 and CDR2: KGHSH, LQKENI. CDR3 length: 14 amino acids. Trimming stripped 4 bases from V and 2 bases from J, with 12 bases between. The CDR3 DNA is TGTGCCAGCTCACAAGGGGCCATGACCTACGAGCAGTACTTC. Amino acids: CASSQGAMTYEQYF.

The V and J genes are TRBV7-2 and TRBJ1-2; 10 bases agree with TRBD1. This CDR3 spans 15 amino acids. Germline CDR1 SGHTA, CDR2 FQGNSA. The trim removed 5 bases at V and 0 bases at J, leaving 3 bases unmatched. The CDR3 DNA follows: TGTGCCAGCAGCATCGGACAGGGGGCTAACTATGGCTACACCTTC. This encodes CASSIGQGANYGYTF.

The gene calls are TRBV6-6 and TRBJ1-2, with D perhaps matching TRBD1 (6 bases). This CDR3 has 12 residues. With 5 bases removed from V and 7 bases from J, the gap between germline ends came to 11 bases. Germline loops: CDR1 MNHNY, CDR2 SVGAGI (reference sequence). In nucleotides, the CDR3 is TGTGCCAGCAGTGGCCTCAGGGGTGGCTACACCTTC. Amino acids: CASSGLRGGYTF.

The V call is TRBV9, the J call TRBJ2-6, with D unclear. V lost 4 bases, J lost 0 bases, and 5 bases lay in between. From germline, CDR1 is SGDLS and CDR2 YYNGEE. This CDR3 is built from 14 residues. CDR3 sequence: CASSIFSGANVLTF. In nucleotides, the CDR3 is TGTGCCAGCAGCATCTTCTCTGGGGCCAACGTCCTGACTTTC.

CDR3 in DNA: TGTGCCAGCAGCTTAGTGGCAGGGGGCTTGTACGAGCAGTACTTC. Translating gives CASSLVAGGLYEQYF. The chain couples TRBV13 to TRBJ2-7, with 8 bases that match TRBD1. V shed 1 base, J shed 4 bases, and the junction held 6 bases outside the gene matches. The germline gives CDR1 PRHDT, CDR2 FYEKMQ (reference sequence). This CDR3 comprises 15 residues. Filled out from reference TRBV13 and TRBJ2-7, the complete variable domain reads AAGVIQSPRHLIKEKRETATLKCYPIPRHDTVYWYQQGPGQDPQFLISFYEKMQSDKGSIPDRFSAQQFSDYHSELNMSSLELGDSALYFCASSLVAGGLYEQYFGPGTRLTVT.

This chain uses TRBV6-4 with TRBJ2-7; TRBD2 agrees at 12 bases. This CDR3 is built from 18 residues. V dropped 11 bases and J dropped 3; count of bases not matched to a gene: 20. Per germline, CDR1 MRHNA and CDR2 SNTAGT. This chain's CDR3 is CAPSPGASGRADLYEQYF. Here the CDR3 DNA reads TGTGCCCCCTCCCCGGGGGCTAGCGGGAGGGCCGACCTCTACGAGCAGTACTTC.

V gene TRBV7-9 combines with J gene TRBJ1-4; TRBD1 aligns across 7 bases. V lost 4 bases and J lost 8; bases outside the gene matches: 13. This CDR3 has 16 residues. The germline V gene encodes CDR1 SEHNR and CDR2 FQNEAQ (reference sequence). CDR3 amino acids: CASSSPGTVKKEKLFF. CDR3 DNA sequence: TGTGCCAGCAGCTCGCCTGGGACAGTAAAAAAGGAAAAACTGTTTTTT.

The rearrangement joins TRBV4-1 to TRBJ2-5; D call uncertain. V was shortened by 4 bases and J by 1 base, with 10 bases between the two germline ends. Germline CDR1 is MGHRA and CDR2 is YSYEKL. The CDR3 sequence is 14 residues long. CDR3 nucleotide sequence: TGCGCCAGCAGCCTTAGTAGTGGCCAAGAGACCCAGTACTTC. It translates to CASSLSSGQETQYF.

The V and J genes are TRBV19 and TRBJ2-5; 8 nucleotides agree with TRBD2. The J call may be in error: the DNA end matches TRBJ2-7 better. The CDR3 covers 14 residues. Germline CDR1 LNHDA, CDR2 SQIVND (reference sequence). CDR3 sequence (DNA): TGTGCCAGTAATCGGGCGGGAGGCTCCTACGAGCAGTACTTC. It codes for CASNRAGGSYEQYF.

J is TRBJ1-1 and V is TRBV6-5, with a weak D call TRBD1 (5 bases). Trimming took off 5 bases at V and 5 bases at J, with 15 bases between the two ends. CDR3 length: 14 residues. Germline-derived CDR1 and CDR2 are MNHEY and SVGAGI. For the CDR3, the DNA is TGTGCCAGCAGTAATTCCAGGGTCGGGACTGAAGCTTTCTTT. Translated: CASSNSRVGTEAFF.

V gene TRBV5-1 combines with J gene TRBJ2-7, with 12 nucleotides matching TRBD2. The CDR3 loop spans 14 amino acids. The V and J ends lost 7 bases and 5 bases, in that order; junction bases with no gene match: 7. Germline V CDR1 and CDR2: SGHRS, YFSETQ. As DNA, the CDR3 is TGCGCCAGCGCCGCTAGCGGGAGGGCCAACGAGCAGTACTTC. This sequence encodes CASAASGRANEQYF.

V and J are TRBV30 and TRBJ1-6; a possible D gene is TRBD1 (6 bases). The CDR3 runs 15 residues. The V end lost 3 bases, the J end lost 5 bases, and 14 bases lay between the germline ends. Looked up from germline, CDR1 is GTSNPN and CDR2 is SVGIG (reference sequence). This chain's CDR3 is CAWRTKQGHNSPLHF. The CDR3 nucleotides read TGTGCCTGGAGAACTAAACAGGGTCATAATTCACCCCTCCACTTT.

The rearrangement uses TRBV5-6 and TRBJ1-2; D gene unclear. The CDR3 runs to 14 residues. Trimming pared 3 bases from V and 5 bases from J, leaving 14 bases between. Germline V gene lookup returns CDR1 SGHDT and CDR2 YYEEEE. CDR3 region: CASSSGSLVYGYTF. CDR3 nucleotides: TGTGCCAGCAGCTCAGGCTCTTTAGTGTATGGCTACACCTTC.

This chain links TRBV7-3 with TRBJ2-3, with D possibly matching TRBD2 (6 bases). V was clipped by 5 bases and J by 4 bases, with 7 bases between them. Germline CDR1 SGHTA, CDR2 FQGTGA. This CDR3 has 12 residues. CDR3 in amino acids: CASSGGADTQYF. CDR3 sequence (DNA): TGTGCCAGCAGCGGAGGGGCAGATACGCAGTATTTT.

V and J are TRBV2 and TRBJ1-4; tentatively, D is TRBD1 (5 bases). Germline V gene sequence: CDR1 SNHLY, CDR2 FYNNEI. CDR3 size: 14 residues. Trimming cost V 8 bases and J 10 bases, with 20 bases left between them. The CDR3 DNA sequence: TGTGCCAGCGGATCCGACAGATCCGCCGGAAAACTGTTTTTT. Translation gives CASGSDRSAGKLFF.